This TCR beta chain was observed in a study of blood T cell repertoires in COVID-19. Study-wide context: The origin of the acute and convalescent COVID-19 samples was the United States, Italy and Spain.

In this sample, this clone turned up many times. Here immunoSEQ multiplex PCR was the method, and the copy in TCRdb shows in-frame clones only, minus some. The data hold more than 150,000 clones, with about nine tenths observed a single time. Sample: peripheral blood. The sequence derives from a man in his 70s with active or convalescent COVID-19.

Here the CDR3 reads CASGLAGGPSDTGELFF. CDR3 bases: TGTGCCAGCGGCCTAGCGGGAGGGCCAAGTGACACCGGGGAGCTGTTTTTT. J is TRBJ2-2 and V is TRBV27; 12 bases align to TRBD2. This CDR3 region has 17 residues. V lost 8 bases and J lost 3; bases outside the gene matches: 10. Germline loops: CDR1 MNHEY, CDR2 SMNVEV (reference sequence).